One T cell receptor (beta chain) is described in this entry. This specimen belongs to a study of cytomegalovirus exposure and HLA in healthy donors. From germline, CDR1 is LNHDA and CDR2 SQIVND (reference sequence). The V gene lost 3 bases and the J gene lost 6 bases, with 9 bases spanning the gap. The CDR3 loop spans 13 amino acids. It was with 60 Vbeta and 13 Jbeta primers that the PCR ran. TCRdb's table, derived via immunoSEQ multiplex PCR, lists solely in-frame clones and lacks some. The data contain about 57,000 clones, 65% to 90% of them singletons. The receptor was isolated from a man younger than 45 in good health and CMV-seronegative. The chain is built from TRBV19 and TRBJ2-1, with D possibly being TRBD2 (5 bases). Sequenced input: PBMCs. CDR3 bases: TGTGCCAGTAGTATCCCCGGACTCAATGAGCAGTTCTTC. Translating gives CASSIPGLNEQFF.